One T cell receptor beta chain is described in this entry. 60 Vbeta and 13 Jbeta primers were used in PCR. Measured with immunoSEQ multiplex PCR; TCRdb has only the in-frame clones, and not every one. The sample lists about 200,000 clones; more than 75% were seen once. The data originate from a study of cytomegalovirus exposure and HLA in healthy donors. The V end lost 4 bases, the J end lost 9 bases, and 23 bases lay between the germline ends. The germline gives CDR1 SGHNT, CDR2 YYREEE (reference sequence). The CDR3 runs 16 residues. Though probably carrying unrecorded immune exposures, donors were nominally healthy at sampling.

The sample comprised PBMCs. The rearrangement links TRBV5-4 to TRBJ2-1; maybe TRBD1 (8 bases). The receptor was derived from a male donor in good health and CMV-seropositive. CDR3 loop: CASSGGGVAGQVEQFF. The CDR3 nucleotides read TGTGCCAGCAGCGGGGGGGGCGTGGCGGGACAGGTTGAGCAGTTCTTC.